This T cell receptor (beta chain) was identified during a study of blood T cell repertoires in COVID-19. Trimming removed 5 bases from V and 1 base from J; junction bases left unmatched: 12. The germline V gene has CDR1 MRHNA and CDR2 SNTAGT. The length of the CDR3 is 17 residues. TCRdb keeps only in-frame clones here, not all; method: immunoSEQ multiplex PCR. This table has hundreds of thousands of clones, just under 90% appearing once. Source material: peripheral blood. V usage is TRBV6-4 and J usage is TRBJ1-1, with 8 positions matching TRBD1. This receptor was obtained from a woman aged 18-29 years with acute or convalescent COVID-19. The CDR3 loop reads CASSPTRNRGGNTEAFF. The CDR3 region has the DNA TGTGCCAGCAGTCCTACGCGAAACAGGGGGGGGAACACTGAAGCTTTCTTT.